These T cell receptor beta chains were read from a single sample in a study of tumor-infiltrating lymphocytes in primary liver carcinoma. MiXCR was run by TCRdb on the multiplex PCR reads, yielding one entry per CDR3 protein. The repertoire has over 75,000 distinct CDR3 sequences, less than 70% of them found once; the top ten carry more than 25%. Sequenced: tumor-adjacent normal liver tissue. These receptors were obtained from a man aged 40-55 years with primary liver carcinoma and hepatitis B virus infection. Each CDR3 is given with its conserved first and last residue. D genes are given only for firm matches. Rows may omit the clone size; those that give it use once, few, many or a size class.

j_call d_call cdr3_length v_call clone_size cdr3_aa cdr3_nt
TRBJ1-2 TRBD1 13 TRBV11-2 medium-sized CASSVTGGYGYTF TGTGCCAGCAGCGTAACAGGGGGCTATGGCTACACCTTC
TRBJ2-7 . 13 TRBV12-3/TRBV12-4 many CASSLGTSGEQYF TGTGCCAGCAGTTTAGGGACGTCGGGCGAGCAGTACTTC
TRBJ2-5 TRBD1 14 TRBV11-2 . CAGSFRDRQETQYF TGTGCCGGCAGCTTCCGGGACAGGCAAGAGACCCAGTACTTC
TRBJ2-6 . 16 TRBV20-1 . CSARASVPIGANVLTF TGCAGTGCTAGAGCTAGCGTCCCGATCGGGGCCAACGTCCTGACTTTC
TRBJ1-4 . 14 TRBV28 . CASTSGATNEKLLF TGTGCCAGCACCTCGGGGGCAACTAATGAAAAACTGCTTTTT
TRBJ2-2 . 16 TRBV12-3/TRBV12-4 . CASGPRTGGNTGELFF TGTGCCAGCGGTCCTCGGACGGGGGGCAACACCGGGGAGCTGTTTTTT
TRBJ2-7 . 12 TRBV10-2 . CASSRGVIEQYF TGCGCCAGCAGTCGAGGCGTCATCGAGCAGTACTTC
TRBJ2-2 . 15 TRBV6-5 once CDSSYGDLVTGELFF TGTGACAGCAGTTATGGTGACCTTGTCACCGGGGAGCTGTTTTTT
TRBJ2-7 . 14 TRBV28 medium-sized CASSLIAYYYEQYF TGTGCCAGCAGTTTAATTGCCTATTACTACGAGCAGTACTTC
TRBJ1-3 TRBD1 16 TRBV28 . CYSSSAGTASGNTIYF TGTTACAGCAGTTCAGCCGGGACAGCCTCTGGAAACACCATATATTTT
TRBJ2-4 . 14 TRBV29-1 many CSVELRGLGGIQYF TGCAGCGTTGAACTAAGGGGCCTCGGCGGCATTCAGTACTTC
TRBJ2-7 TRBD1 15 TRBV5-5 many CASSFRVTGDYEQYF TGTGCCAGCAGCTTTAGGGTGACAGGGGACTACGAGCAGTACTTC
TRBJ1-1 TRBD1 15 TRBV19 . CASSFSGGGNTEAFF TGTGCCAGTAGTTTTTCAGGGGGCGGAAACACTGAAGCTTTCTTT
TRBJ2-7 TRBD1 15 TRBV20-1 . CSASFSGQGAFEQYF TGCAGTGCTAGTTTTTCGGGACAGGGGGCATTTGAGCAGTACTTC
TRBJ2-3 . 12 TRBV29-1 many CSVDHPADTQYF TGCAGCGTTGATCATCCCGCAGATACGCAGTATTTT
TRBJ2-2 . 14 TRBV6-5 . CANSLTPNTGELFF TGTGCCAATAGTTTAACACCGAACACCGGGGAGCTTTTTTTT
TRBJ1-4 . 17 TRBV5-6 once CASSLAGGYATSEKLFF TGTGCCAGCAGCTTGGCCGGAGGATACGCAACTAGTGAAAAACTGTTTTTT
TRBJ2-7 . 16 TRBV6-6 . CASSPWRGDSRYEQYF TGTGCCAGTAGTCCCTGGAGAGGGGACTCCCGTTACGAGCAGTACTTC
TRBJ2-7 TRBD2 17 TRBV4-1 few CASSHGLAGGSGYEQYF TGCGCCAGCAGCCATGGACTAGCGGGAGGCTCGGGCTACGAGCAGTACTTC
TRBJ2-7 TRBD1 15 TRBV28 few CASRPQGSGTYEQYF TGTGCCAGCAGGCCACAGGGGTCGGGGACCTACGAGCAGTACTTC
TRBJ2-5 . 17 TRBV15 . CATSRVGSRDLGETQYF TGTGCCACCAGCAGAGTAGGGTCTAGGGACTTAGGGGAGACCCAGTACTTC
TRBJ1-1 . 12 TRBV12-3/TRBV12-4 . CASTMHITEAFF TGTGCCAGCACAATGCACATCACTGAAGCTTTCTTT
TRBJ2-1 . 12 TRBV11-2 . CARSLRRSSQFF TGTGCCAGAAGTCTCCGACGGAGTTCGCAGTTCTTC
TRBJ2-1 TRBD1 15 TRBV12-3/TRBV12-4 . CTSSYGRGNYNKQFF TGTACCAGCAGTTATGGCAGGGGGAACTACAATAAGCAGTTCTTC
TRBJ2-1 TRBD2 15 TRBV16 . CASSQVAGEVGEQFF TGTGCTAGCAGCCAAGTAGCGGGAGAGGTAGGTGAGCAGTTCTTC
TRBJ2-4 . 14 TRBV6-6 many CASSYGEYKNIQYF TGTGCCAGCAGTTACGGGGAGTACAAAAACATTCAGTACTTC
TRBJ2-3 . 17 TRBV6-5 . CASTPSDAGGSSDTQYF TGTGCCAGCACGCCCAGCGACGCGGGTGGTAGCTCAGATACGCAATATTTT
TRBJ1-4 . 14 TRBV6-1 many CASSEQGENEKLFF TGTGCCAGCAGTGAACAAGGGGAGAATGAAAAACTGTTTTTT
TRBJ2-3 . 22 TRBV11-2 once CANYLGGGSFNVTSSSTDMQYF TGTGCCAACTATTTGGGAGGTGGCAGCTTCAATGTGACGTCGTCTAGCACAGATATGCAGTATTTT
TRBJ2-2 . 15 TRBV25-1 . CASSGGTQNTGELFF TGTGCCAGCAGTGGCGGGACACAAAACACCGGGGAGCTGTTTTTT
TRBJ2-4 . 12 TRBV12-3/TRBV12-4 . CASTFDKHIQYF TGTGCCAGCACTTTCGACAAGCACATTCAGTACTTC
TRBJ1-5 . 12 TRBV29-1 . CRVETPGDTQHF TGCAGAGTTGAGACTCCAGGAGATACGCAGCATTTT
TRBJ2-2 . 17 TRBV11-1 medium-sized CASSLANPGANTGELFF TGTGCCAGCAGCTTAGCGAACCCAGGGGCGAACACCGGGGAGCTGTTTTTT
TRBJ2-7 . 11 TRBV12-3/TRBV12-4 . CASSLRGEKYF TGTGCCAGCAGTTTACGTGGGGAGAAGTACTTC
TRBJ1-1 . 15 TRBV5-5 . CASGLAFGMNTEAFF TGTGCCAGCGGCTTGGCATTTGGGATGAACACTGAAGCTTTCTTT
TRBJ1-6 . 14 TRBV14 . CASRQWGGNSPLHF TGTGCCAGCAGACAGTGGGGGGGTAATTCGCCCCTCCACTTT
TRBJ2-2 . 13 TRBV29-1 many CSVPRGTTGELFF TGCAGCGTGCCACGGGGGACCACCGGGGAGCTGTTTTTT
TRBJ2-2 . 14 TRBV7-9 . CDSSLATVTGEMFF TGTGACAGCAGCTTAGCTACAGTAACCGGGGAGATGTTTTTT
TRBJ2-2 TRBD1 16 TRBV7-7 once CAGSSSHRGSTGELFF TGTGCTGGCAGCTCCTCTCACAGGGGGTCTACCGGGGAGCTGTTTTTT
TRBJ2-6 . 18 TRBV6-5 . CAGSLWTRMEAGANVLTF .
TRBJ2-2 . 16 TRBV29-1 . CSIEISGGANTGGLFF TGCAGCATTGAAATTAGTGGGGGAGCGAACACCGGGGGGCTGTTTTTT
TRBJ2-7 TRBD2 15 TRBV14 . CASSPDQGGLYEQYF TGTGCCAGCAGCCCCGACCAGGGAGGGCTTTACGAGCAGTATTTC
TRBJ2-7 . 14 TRBV10-2 . CATSEDVDPYKQYF TGCGCCACCAGTGAGGATGTCGACCCCTACAAGCAGTACTTC
TRBJ2-7 . 12 TRBV5-6 . CASSIHANERYF TGTGCCAGCAGCATACATGCTAACGAGCGGTACTTC
TRBJ1-1 . 14 TRBV11-3 . CASSLGRTNTEAFF TGTGCCAGCAGCCTCGGTAGGACGAACACTGAAGCTTTCTTT
TRBJ1-2 TRBD1 12 TRBV29-1 many CSVEGDRDGYTF TGCAGCGTTGAAGGTGACAGGGATGGCTACACCTTC
TRBJ1-3 . 13 TRBV2 . CVSTRNAGNTIYF TGTGTCAGCACGAGGAACGCTGGAAACACCATATATTTT
TRBJ2-7 TRBD1 13 TRBV5-6 . CASSRGQGDEQYF TGTGCCAGCAGCCGGGGACAGGGGGACGAGCAGTACTTC
TRBJ2-5 . 13 TRBV12-3/TRBV12-4 . CASSLGGGETQYF TGTGCCAGCAGCTTAGGGGGAGGGGAGACCCAATACTTC
TRBJ1-1 . 14 TRBV10-3 many CAISDRGSTTEAFF TGTGCCATCAGTGACAGGGGTTCTACCACTGAAGCTTTCTTT
TRBJ2-7 . 14 TRBV9 . CASSARSSGDEQYF TGTGCCAGCAGCGCCCGGTCCAGCGGCGACGAGCAGTACTTC
TRBJ2-5 . 19 TRBV11-1 . CASSPPPDVRKDFQDTQYF TGTGCCAGCAGCCCGCCCCCGGACGTCAGGAAGGACTTCCAAGACACTCAGTACTTC
TRBJ2-7 TRBD1 14 TRBV6-5 . CASSWDRGDYERYF TGTGCCAGCAGTTGGGACAGGGGAGATTACGAGCGGTACTTC
TRBJ2-7 TRBD1 16 TRBV10-3 . CAISESGGFSSYVQYF TGTGCCATCAGTGAGTCAGGGGGCTTCAGCTCCTACGTGCAGTACTTC
TRBJ2-5 . 16 TRBV14 . CASNHPTRRDLETQYF TGTGCCAGTAACCACCCGACTAGGAGGGATCTGGAGACCCAGTACTTC
TRBJ2-3 . 14 TRBV5-8 . CASSRGTRTDTQYF TGTGCCAGCAGCCGGGGAACTCGCACAGATACGCAGTATTTT
TRBJ1-1 TRBD1 16 TRBV4-1 . CASSQDAFQGGTEAFF TGCGCCAGCAGCCAAGATGCGTTTCAGGGGGGGACTGAAGCTTTCTTT
TRBJ2-1 TRBD2 14 TRBV11-2 many CASSSLAGSNEQFF TGTGCCAGCAGCTCGCTAGCGGGGTCCAATGAGCAGTTCTTC
TRBJ2-7 . 16 TRBV28 . CASSSFLRGVSYEQYF TGTGCCAGCAGTTCCTTTCTCAGGGGTGTATCCTACGAGCAGTACTTC
TRBJ2-7 . 11 TRBV13 few CTSSLRGEQYF TGTACCAGCAGCTTACGGGGGGAGCAGTACTTC